This T cell receptor (beta chain) was found in a study of cytomegalovirus exposure and HLA in healthy donors. The PCR had 60 Vbeta and 13 Jbeta primers. Repertoires were generated with immunoSEQ multiplex PCR, while TCRdb's copy carries only in-frame clones and drops some. The sample yields some 80,000 clones, approximately 65% seen once. Sample: PBMCs. The receptor comes from a male donor in good health and CMV-seropositive.

CDR3 protein: CAWSIPGFDTF. The CDR3 nucleotides are TGTGCCTGGAGTATACCCGGGTTCGATACCTTC. V gene TRBV30 combines with J gene TRBJ1-2; D uncertain. The CDR3 has 11 residues. Looked up from germline, CDR1 is GTSNPN and CDR2 is SVGIG (reference sequence). Trimming left V 2 bases short and J 14 bases short, with 15 bases between.